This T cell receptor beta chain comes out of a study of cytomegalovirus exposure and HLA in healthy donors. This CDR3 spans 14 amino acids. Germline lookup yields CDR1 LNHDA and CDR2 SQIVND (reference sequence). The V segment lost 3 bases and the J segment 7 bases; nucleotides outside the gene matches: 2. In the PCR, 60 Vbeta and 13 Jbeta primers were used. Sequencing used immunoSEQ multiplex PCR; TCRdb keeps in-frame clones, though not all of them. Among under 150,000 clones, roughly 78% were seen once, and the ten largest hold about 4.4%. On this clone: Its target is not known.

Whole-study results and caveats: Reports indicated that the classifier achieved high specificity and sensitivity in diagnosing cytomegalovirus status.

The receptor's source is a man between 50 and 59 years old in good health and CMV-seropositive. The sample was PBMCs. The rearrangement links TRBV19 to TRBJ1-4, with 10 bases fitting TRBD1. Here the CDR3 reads CASSIGTGVEKLFF. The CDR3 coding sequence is TGTGCCAGTAGTATCGGGACAGGGGTTGAAAAACTGTTTTTT.